This entry lists 27 T cell receptor beta chains sequenced from one sample in a study of T cell changes during pregnancy in multiple sclerosis. The data were produced by immunoSEQ multiplex PCR, yet TCRdb's version contains in-frame clones alone and is incomplete. The profile covers roughly 64,000 clones, with approximately 90% appearing a single time and 1% to 1.5% taken by the ten largest. Sequenced here: peripheral blood, sampled in the second trimester of pregnancy. The receptor source for this set is a female donor with multiple sclerosis, enrolled in a pregnancy study.

The chain has TRBV12-5 and TRBJ2-2, with D maybe TRBD1 (6 bases). Germline CDR1 reads LGHNT; CDR2 reads FRNRAP. V shed 5 bases and J shed 0 bases, with 10 bases lying between them. The CDR3 runs to 15 residues. DNA for the CDR3: TGTGCTAGTGGTCCTGGACAGTCGAACACCGGGGAGCTGTTTTTT. Its protein product is CASGPGQSNTGELFF. The full variable domain, its missing parts supplied by reference TRBV12-5 and TRBJ2-2, is DARVTQTPRHKVTEMGQEVTMRCQPILGHNTVFWYRQTMMQGLELLAYFRNRAPLDDSGMPKDRFSAEMPDATLATLKIQPSEPRDSAVYFCASGPGQSNTGELFFGEGSRLTVL.

The rearrangement links TRBV4-3 to TRBJ2-6; no firm D call. The V end was cut by 1 base, the J end by 0 bases, with 13 bases between. The CDR3 totals 18 residues. Germline-derived CDR1 and CDR2 are LGHNA and YSLEER. The CDR3 reads CASSQALVRSSGANVLTF. CDR3 DNA sequence: TGCGCCAGCAGCCAAGCTTTGGTGAGGAGCTCTGGGGCCAACGTCCTGACTTTC.

This chain joins TRBV14 and TRBJ2-2; D is unresolved. Deletions cut 1 base from V and 5 bases from J, with 11 bases between. Per the germline V gene, CDR1 is SGHDN and CDR2 is FVKESK. The CDR3 has 15 amino acids. The CDR3 bases are TGTGCCAGCAGCCAAGCAACATTCTTTACCGGGGAGCTGTTTTTT. Translating gives CASSQATFFTGELFF.

V and J are TRBV7-9 and TRBJ2-2, with TRBD1 as a possible D gene (6 bases). This CDR3 region has 15 residues. Per germline, CDR1 SEHNR and CDR2 FQNEAQ (reference sequence). Trimming removed 5 bases from V and 2 bases from J, with 12 bases in between. As DNA, the CDR3 is TGTGCCAGCAGCATCAGACAGGCCAACACCGGGGAGCTGTTTTTT. Protein sequence: CASSIRQANTGELFF.

This chain connects TRBV2 to TRBJ2-5, with a tentative D call TRBD1 (5 bases). The V end lost 4 bases, the J end lost 3 bases, and 9 bases lay between the germline ends. Germline assignment: CDR1 SNHLY and CDR2 FYNNEI. The length of the CDR3 is 13 residues. This chain's CDR3 is CASSVDRKETQYF. The CDR3 DNA sequence: TGTGCCAGCAGTGTTGACAGAAAAGAGACCCAGTACTTC. The entire variable domain, with the rest obtained from reference TRBV2 and TRBJ2-5, is as follows: EPEVTQTPSHQVTQMGQEVILRCVPISNHLYFYWYRQILGQKVEFLVSFYNNEISEKSEIFDDQFSVERPDGSNFTLKIRSTKLEDSAMYFCASSVDRKETQYFGPGTRLLVL.

V and J are TRBV7-9 and TRBJ2-1; 9 positions match TRBD1. The trim removed 1 base at V and 0 bases at J, leaving 10 bases unmatched. Per germline, CDR1 SEHNR and CDR2 FQNEAQ (reference sequence). CDR3 size: 19 residues. CDR3 region: CASSLGWTGTGSSYNEQFF. CDR3 nucleotide sequence: TGTGCCAGCAGCTTAGGCTGGACCGGGACAGGGAGCTCCTACAATGAGCAGTTCTTC.

V is TRBV1 and J is TRBJ2-3; TRBD2, the table's D call, was not compared with the DNA. TRBV1 is an annotated pseudogene. The CDR3 extends over 13 amino acids. Here the CDR3 reads CTTGGGGADTQYF. CDR3 bases: TGCACCACTGGGGGCGGGGGGGCAGATACGCAGTATTTT.

V gene TRBV6-1 combines with J gene TRBJ2-2; 8 positions agree with TRBD2. The V and J ends lost 4 bases and 6 bases, in that order; junction bases with no gene match: 10. The V gene's germline CDR1 is MNHNS and CDR2 SASEGT. The CDR3 has 16 amino acids. The CDR3 DNA follows: TGTGCCAGCAGTGCCTATAGGCGGGGGGCCTCCGGGGAGCTGTTTTTT. This translates into CASSAYRRGASGELFF.

The V and J genes are TRBV7-2 and TRBJ1-2, with 9 bases fitting TRBD1. The CDR3 loop spans 14 amino acids. The V gene's germline CDR1 is SGHTA and CDR2 FQGNSA. The V and J ends lost 5 bases and 7 bases, in that order; junction bases with no gene match: 8. The CDR3 is CASSASTGGSGYTF. CDR3 bases: TGTGCCAGCAGCGCGTCAACAGGGGGCTCTGGCTACACCTTC.

The J gene is TRBJ2-7, the V gene TRBV7-2, with 10 bases fitting TRBD1. Germline CDR1 is SGHTA and CDR2 is FQGNSA. This CDR3 has 14 amino acids. With V trimmed by 6 bases and J by 2 bases, 4 bases remained unmatched. The DNA of the CDR3 is TGTGCCAGCAGGGGGGACAGGGGAACCTACGAGCAGTACTTC. Protein: CASRGDRGTYEQYF.

The chain combines TRBV7-9 with TRBJ1-1; 12 bases map to TRBD1. This CDR3 has 18 amino acids. The junction had 9 bases not matched to a gene; V was cut back by 3 bases and J by 1 base. Germline CDR1 reads SEHNR; CDR2 reads FQNEAQ (reference sequence). The CDR3 loop is CASSFLPGQGAENTEAFF. CDR3 DNA sequence: TGTGCCAGCAGCTTCCTCCCGGGACAGGGGGCCGAGAACACTGAAGCTTTCTTT. The full variable domain, in which reference TRBV7-9 and TRBJ1-1 provide the parts outside the CDR3, is DTGVSQNPRHKITKRGQNVTFRCDPISEHNRLYWYRQTLGQGPEFLTYFQNEAQLEKSRLLSDRFSAERPKGSFSTLEIQRTEQGDSAMYLCASSFLPGQGAENTEAFFGQGTRLTVV.

The chain joins TRBV5-1 to TRBJ1-3; TRBD1 aligns across 9 bases. In germline, CDR1 is SGHRS, CDR2 YFSETQ. With 2 bases clipped from V and 7 bases from J, the junction kept 4 bases outside the gene matches. CDR3 length equals 14 residues. The CDR3 reads CASSFGTGTNTIYF. The CDR3, as DNA: TGCGCCAGCAGCTTCGGGACAGGGACGAACACCATATATTTT.

The J gene is TRBJ2-3, the V gene TRBV7-3, with D uncertain. CDR1 is SGHTA and CDR2 is FQGTGA in the germline V gene. V was trimmed by 2 bases and J by 0 bases, leaving 15 bases between them. This CDR3 spans 17 amino acids. In DNA form, the CDR3 reads TGTGCCAGCAGCTTACCCGGCCCTAGTCCGAGCACAGATACGCAGTATTTT. As protein: CASSLPGPSPSTDTQYF.

The chain employs TRBV5-1 and TRBJ2-4; 9 bases line up with TRBD1. The CDR3 is 13 amino acids. Trimming removed 7 bases from V and 4 bases from J; junction bases left unmatched: 3. From germline, CDR1 is SGHRS and CDR2 YFSETQ. The CDR3 nucleotides read TGCGCCAGCGCCGGGACAGGGAAAAACATTCAGTACTTC. It codes for CASAGTGKNIQYF.

This chain links TRBV5-1 with TRBJ2-5; D uncertain. V lost 4 bases and J 4 bases, leaving 20 bases between the germline ends. Germline V lookup: CDR1 SGHRS, CDR2 YFSETQ. The CDR3 is 16 amino acids. CDR3 nucleotide sequence: TGCGCCAGCAGCCCGGTTGTGTCGGTTTCGAGAGAGACCCAGTACTTC. Its translation is CASSPVVSVSRETQYF.

V and J are TRBV9 and TRBJ2-3; D may be TRBD2 (6 bases). Germline V lookup: CDR1 SGDLS, CDR2 YYNGEE. The V end lost 2 bases, the J end lost 2 bases, and 12 bases lay between the germline ends. CDR3 length equals 15 residues. The DNA of the CDR3 is TGTGCCAGCAGCGTGGCGGGGATTCTCACAGATACGCAGTATTTT. Encoded protein: CASSVAGILTDTQYF.

The genes are TRBV19 and TRBJ1-5; TRBD1 is a possible D gene (6 bases). Trimming cost V 8 bases and J 6 bases, with 17 bases left between them. Per germline, CDR1 LNHDA and CDR2 SQIVND (reference sequence). The CDR3 is made up of 14 amino acids. For the CDR3, the DNA is TGTGCCAGTGCAACAGGGAGTTACGGTCAGCCCCAGCATTTT. Amino acid sequence: CASATGSYGQPQHF.

V usage is TRBV10-2 and J usage is TRBJ2-3; a possible D gene is TRBD2 (5 bases). CDR3 length: 16 amino acids. V was pared by 3 bases and J by 2 bases, with 15 bases between. The germline V gene has CDR1 WSHSY and CDR2 SAAADI. DNA of the CDR3: TGCGCCAGCAGTGACCCCGATACGACTACCACAGATACGCAGTATTTT. Its translation is CASSDPDTTTTDTQYF.

The chain carries TRBV7-2 and TRBJ1-1; TRBD1 is a possible D gene (5 bases). This CDR3 spans 13 amino acids. V lost 5 bases, J lost 0 bases, and 7 bases lay in between. The germline CDR1 and CDR2 sequences are SGHTA and FQGNSA. CDR3: CASSPQVNTEAFF. Written as DNA, the CDR3 is TGTGCCAGCAGCCCACAGGTGAACACTGAAGCTTTCTTT.

A note on this clone: At one boundary the junction diverges from the germline segment, which might be a read error. The chain has TRBV5-5 and TRBJ2-7; 7 nucleotides line up with TRBD1. Germline loops: CDR1 SGHKS, CDR2 YYEKEE (reference sequence). The CDR3 runs to 13 residues. CDR3 loop: CASSLEQGTLGHF. CDR3 DNA sequence: TGTGCCAGCAGCTTGGAACAGGGGACACTCGGGCACTTC.

V usage is TRBV4-3 and J usage is TRBJ1-6; TRBD1 is a possible D gene (6 bases). Germline V gene sequence: CDR1 LGHNA, CDR2 YSLEER. The CDR3 length is 14 residues. V was clipped by 1 base and J by 6 bases, with 7 bases between them. Here the CDR3 reads CASSQAQGNSPLHF. The CDR3 DNA sequence: TGCGCCAGCAGCCAAGCACAGGGTAATTCACCCCTCCACTTT.

In this sample, this clone turned up once. The CDR3 DNA reads TGTGCCAGCAGGGCCCCTAGCACAGATACGCAGTATTTT. As protein: CASRAPSTDTQYF. This chain uses TRBV6-4 with TRBJ2-3; no clear D. Trimming shortened V by 6 bases and J by 0 bases, and 7 bases separated the two germline ends. CDR3 size: 13 residues. CDR1 is MRHNA, CDR2 SNTAGT, per germline.

The chain combines TRBV30 with TRBJ1-4, with TRBD1 matching 7 bases. The CDR3 totals 15 residues. J was trimmed by 6 bases and V by 0 bases; bases with no gene match: 7. Germline-derived CDR1 and CDR2 are GTSNPN and SVGIG (reference sequence). The CDR3 DNA reads TGTGCCTGGAGTGTAACTGGACAGGCGGATGAAAAACTGTTTTTT. It encodes CAWSVTGQADEKLFF.

This rearrangement joins TRBV18 to TRBJ2-5; 11 positions match TRBD1. This CDR3 region has 18 residues. V dropped 4 bases and J dropped 5; count of bases not matched to a gene: 15. Germline lookup yields CDR1 KGHSH and CDR2 LQKENI. CDR3 nucleotides: TGTGCCAGCTCACAAGTTTTCGTTCTGGACAGGGGGCTCGAGACCCAGTACTTC. Translated: CASSQVFVLDRGLETQYF.

The V and J genes are TRBV15 and TRBJ1-6, with D hard to call. The CDR3 length is 15 residues. Trimming pared 3 bases from V and 6 bases from J, leaving 12 bases between. CDR1 LNHNV and CDR2 YYDKDF come from the germline V gene (reference sequence). The CDR3, as DNA: TGTGCCACCAGCAGGAACCTAGACTCTAATTCACCCCTCCACTTT. Its translation is CATSRNLDSNSPLHF.

The rearrangement joins TRBV19 to TRBJ2-2; TRBD2 is a possible D gene (6 bases). Trimming cost V 3 bases and J 4 bases, with 12 bases left between them. Germline V gene data show CDR1 as LNHDA and CDR2 as SQIVND (reference sequence). This CDR3 is built from 15 residues. Written as DNA, the CDR3 is TGTGCCAGTAGTATCCCCGGGAGACTCACCGGGGAGCTGTTTTTT. Amino acid sequence: CASSIPGRLTGELFF.

V usage is TRBV5-6 and J usage is TRBJ1-2, with D hard to call. CDR3 size: 14 residues. Trimming shortened V by 2 bases and J by 0 bases, and 8 bases separated the two germline ends. Germline lookup yields CDR1 SGHDT and CDR2 YYEEEE. The CDR3 loop is CASSLIRANYGYTF. In DNA, the CDR3 is TGTGCCAGCAGCTTAATTCGAGCTAACTATGGCTACACCTTC.